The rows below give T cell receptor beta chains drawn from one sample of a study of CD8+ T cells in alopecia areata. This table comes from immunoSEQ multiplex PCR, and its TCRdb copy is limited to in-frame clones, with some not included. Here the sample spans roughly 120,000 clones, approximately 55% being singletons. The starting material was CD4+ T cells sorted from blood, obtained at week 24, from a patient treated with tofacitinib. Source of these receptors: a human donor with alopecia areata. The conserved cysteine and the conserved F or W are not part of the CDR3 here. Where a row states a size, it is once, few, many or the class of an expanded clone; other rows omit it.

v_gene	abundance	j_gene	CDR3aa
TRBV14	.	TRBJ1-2	ASSQDWSGGYT
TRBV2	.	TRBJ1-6	ASSGWETHRSPLH
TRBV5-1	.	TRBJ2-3	ASSLYTSGGTDTQY
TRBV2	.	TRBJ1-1	ASRRQGGEAF
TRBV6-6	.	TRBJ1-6	ASSLTDNSPLH
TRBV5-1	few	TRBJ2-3	ASSLPGRSTDTQY
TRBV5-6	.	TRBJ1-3	ASSSTGSGNTIY
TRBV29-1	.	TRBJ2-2	SVQKASGLGELF
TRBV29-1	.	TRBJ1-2	SALQSGGYGYT
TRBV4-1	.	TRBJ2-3	ASSHAVDRRWDTQY
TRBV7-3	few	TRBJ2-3	ASSLGGSLAGGPADTQY
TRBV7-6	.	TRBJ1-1	ASASGANTEAF
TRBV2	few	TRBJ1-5	ANMGGPNQPQH
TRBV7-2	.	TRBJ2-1	ASSPQASSGGANEQF
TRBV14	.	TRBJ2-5	ASSLQETQY
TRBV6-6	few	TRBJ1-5	ASSPLYRTVNQPQH
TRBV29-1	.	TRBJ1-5	SVKSGNQPQH
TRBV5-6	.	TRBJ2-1	ASSLSTSGGAIEQF
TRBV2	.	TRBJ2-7	ASRVSTSYEQY
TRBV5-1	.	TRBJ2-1	ASSLDRVVNEQF
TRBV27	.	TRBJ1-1	ASSLGRGTEAF
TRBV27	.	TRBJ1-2	ASSLNAGNYGYT
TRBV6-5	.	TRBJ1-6	ASSPGQGNSPLH
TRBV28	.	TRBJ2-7	AIASGGAVYEQY
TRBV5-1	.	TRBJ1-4	ASSLGRDEKLF
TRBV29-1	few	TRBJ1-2	SVVLAAVYGYT
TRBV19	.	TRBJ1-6	ASSIQSGQNSPLH
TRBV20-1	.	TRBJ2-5	SAHAGRAQY
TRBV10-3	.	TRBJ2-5	AIRRGTHQETQY
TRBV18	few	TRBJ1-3	ASSPTTGGERNTIY
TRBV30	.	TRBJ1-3	AWSVLISGNTIY
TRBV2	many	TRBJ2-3	ASSGTSNKY
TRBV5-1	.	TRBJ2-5	ASSGDETQY
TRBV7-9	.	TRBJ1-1	ASSLEGAGKTF
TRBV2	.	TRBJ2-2	ASGLLSNTGELF
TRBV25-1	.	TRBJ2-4	ASSEFGGQGKNIQY
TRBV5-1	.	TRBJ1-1	ASSLTGRDTEAF
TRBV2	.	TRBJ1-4	ASRERLNEKLF
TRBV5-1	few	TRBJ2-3	ASSRDFPTDTQY
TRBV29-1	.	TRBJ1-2	SVDDRIYGYT
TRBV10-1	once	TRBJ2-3	ASSGGQGADTQY
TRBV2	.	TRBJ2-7	ASTPSPPEQY
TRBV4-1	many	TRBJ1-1	ASSSKAGVNTEAF
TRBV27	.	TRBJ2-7	ASGLMEQY
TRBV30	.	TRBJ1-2	AWSVRPTRGYT
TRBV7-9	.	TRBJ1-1	ASSLAGRLNTEAF
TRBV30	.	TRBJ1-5	AWSVREMQPQH
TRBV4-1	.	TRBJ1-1	ASSQLTPDEAF
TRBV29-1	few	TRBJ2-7	SVGRSGSYEQY
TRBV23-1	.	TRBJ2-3	ASSQSTGIRGTDTQY
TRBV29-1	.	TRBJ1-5	SVLATGDGEQPQH
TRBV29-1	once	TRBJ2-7	SALGDRSYEQY